This T cell receptor (beta chain) was captured by sequencing in a study of response to subunit inactivated influenza vaccine. Trimming removed 1 base at V and 0 bases at J, with 13 bases between. The germline CDR1 and CDR2 sequences are LGHDT and YNNKEL (reference sequence). The CDR3 has 16 residues. This clonotype came up a few times. One entry per CDR3 protein results from TCRdb running MiXCR on the RT-PCR reads. Seen here are roughly 550,000 distinct CDR3 sequences, around 21% observed once, and the top ten hold approximately 3%. These data were also filed under a second study, of T cells expressing NK-cell markers. From that second work: Beta-chain TCR cDNA was generated via 5'RACE template switching with UMIs. It was from sorted CD3+CD56+NKG2C+, CD3+CD56+NKG2C- and CD3+CD56-NKG2C+ T cells that TCR beta repertoires came. Sequencing covered eight donors, seven HCMV-seropositive and one seronegative.

The gene calls are TRBV3-1 and TRBJ2-7; a weak D match, TRBD2 (5 bases). This sequence was found in a man in his forties or fifties who received an inactivated influenza vaccine. The specimen was CD4+ T cells sorted from PBMCs, collected 12 days after vaccination. CDR3 sequence reads: CASSQGRPGSSYEQYF. DNA for the CDR3: TGTGCCAGCAGCCAAGGTAGACCGGGGAGCTCCTACGAGCAGTACTTC.